Listed here are 24 T cell receptor beta chains from one sample, sequenced in a study of vaccination and CD4 T cells after COVID-19. Cultured CD4+ T cell DNA was sequenced using the Oncomine TCR Beta short-read assay. MiXCR, run by TCRdb on the PCR reads, gives a single entry per CDR3 protein. The sample shows about 18,000 distinct CDR3 sequences, roughly 48% of them seen only once. Treatment meaning: 10-day PBMC culture with coronavirus spike peptide pools or control peptides (ViraFEST assay). Their specific antigens are unknown. The sample in question was CD4+ T cells from blood, cultured in vitro, obtained before SARS-CoV-2 vaccination. These receptors all come from a human donor who had recovered from COVID-19.

This chain uses TRBV10-3 with TRBJ2-3, with D unresolved. CDR1 ENHRY and CDR2 SYGVKD come from the germline V gene. This CDR3 is built from 14 residues. Trimming took 4 bases from V and 1 from J, leaving 9 bases between them. CDR3 loop: CAISGAGGTDTQYF. DNA of the CDR3: TGTGCCATCAGTGGGGCAGGCGGCACAGATACGCAGTATTTT.

V gene TRBV7-9 combines with J gene TRBJ2-4; D not resolved. V was shortened by 9 bases and J by 7 bases, with 10 bases between the two germline ends. The germline V gene encodes CDR1 SEHNR and CDR2 FQNEAQ (reference sequence). The CDR3 totals 11 residues. CDR3 nucleotide sequence: TGTGCCAGTGTTGAGGCGAACATTCAGTACTTC. This translates into CASVEANIQYF. Drawing the rest from reference TRBV7-9 and TRBJ2-4, the complete variable domain is DTGVSQNPRHKITKRGQNVTFRCDPISEHNRLYWYRQTLGQGPEFLTYFQNEAQLEKSRLLSDRFSAERPKGSFSTLEIQRTEQGDSAMYLCASVEANIQYFGAGTRLSVL.

This chain joins TRBV7-2 and TRBJ1-2; D is unresolved. Looked up from germline, CDR1 is SGHTA and CDR2 is FQGNSA. Deletions cut 5 bases from V and 4 bases from J, with 8 bases between. There are 12 residues in the CDR3. This CDR3 reads CASSSQPYGYTF. The CDR3 DNA follows: TGTGCCAGCAGCAGTCAACCCTATGGCTACACCTTC.

The V call is TRBV20-1, the J call TRBJ2-7; D may be TRBD1 (6 bases). Germline V gene data show CDR1 as DFQATT and CDR2 as SNEGSKA (reference sequence). The CDR3 runs 16 residues. V was pared by 2 bases and J by 2 bases, with 19 bases between. The CDR3 here is CSARRGISGPTYEQYF. In DNA form, the CDR3 reads TGCAGTGCTAGAAGGGGGATAAGCGGCCCCACCTACGAGCAGTACTTC.

J is TRBJ1-5 and V is TRBV6-2 or TRBV6-3, with D possibly being TRBD1 (6 bases). Germline CDR1 MNHEY, CDR2 SVGEGT. The CDR3 is 17 residues long. V lost 0 bases and J 0 bases, leaving 12 bases between the germline ends. The CDR3 nucleotides read TGTGCCAGCAGTTACTCGAGGGGGAAGGTTAGCAATCAGCCCCAGCATTTT. Translating it yields CASSYSRGKVSNQPQHF.

This rearrangement joins TRBV28 to TRBJ1-5; TRBD1 matches at 9 bases. J was trimmed by 7 bases and V by 5 bases; bases with no gene match: 9. Germline V gene data show CDR1 as MDHEN and CDR2 as SYDVKM. The CDR3 has 15 residues. This chain's CDR3 is CASSPRDRVNQPQHF. Written as DNA, the CDR3 is TGTGCCAGCAGTCCGAGGGACAGGGTAAACCAGCCCCAGCATTTT.

The V gene is TRBV6-1, the J gene TRBJ2-1, with a possible D match to TRBD1 (5 bases). In germline, CDR1 is MNHNS, CDR2 SASEGT. Trimming left V 4 bases short and J 2 bases short, with 12 bases between. The CDR3 extends over 15 amino acids. The CDR3 DNA follows: TGTGCCAGCAGTGTTGTTGACAGAGCCTACAATGAGCAGTTCTTC. This encodes CASSVVDRAYNEQFF.

V usage is TRBV15 and J usage is TRBJ2-7; D gene uncertain. Germline values: CDR1 LNHNV, CDR2 YYDKDF (reference sequence). The CDR3 length is 13 residues. The germline V and J ends were trimmed by 0 bases and 3 bases, with 6 bases remaining between them. DNA of the CDR3: TGTGCCACCAGCAGAGATCAGGACTACGAGCAGTACTTC. Its protein is CATSRDQDYEQYF. The whole variable domain, remainder taken from reference TRBV15 and TRBJ2-7, is DAMVIQNPRYQVTQFGKPVTLSCSQTLNHNVMYWYQQKSSQAPKLLFHYYDKDFNNEADTPDNFQSRRPNTSFCFLDIRSPGLGDTAMYLCATSRDQDYEQYFGPGTRLTVT.

The chain recombines TRBV20-1 with TRBJ2-5; 11 nucleotides line up with TRBD2. Trimming cost V 6 bases and J 5 bases; bases outside gene matches: 11. CDR3 length: 15 amino acids. Germline CDR1 reads DFQATT; CDR2 reads SNEGSKA (reference sequence). CDR3 nucleotide sequence: TGCAGTGCGGGACCCCGACTAGCGGGAAAGGAGACCCAGTACTTC. It codes for CSAGPRLAGKETQYF.

V gene TRBV7-6 combines with J gene TRBJ2-7, with 7 nucleotides matching TRBD1. Germline-derived CDR1 and CDR2 are SGHVS and FNYEAQ. The CDR3 has 12 residues. The junction had 6 bases not matched to a gene; V was cut back by 1 base and J by 12 bases. CDR3 protein: CASSLEGDSPYF. CDR3 bases: TGTGCCAGCAGCTTAGAGGGGGACAGTCCGTACTTC.

This clonotype was detected only a few times. The J gene is TRBJ2-1, the V gene TRBV28, with D perhaps TRBD1 or TRBD2 (6 bases each). CDR1 and CDR2 from the germline V gene are MDHEN and SYDVKM. V lost 0 bases, J lost 6 bases, and 18 bases lay in between. This CDR3 region has 17 residues. The CDR3 nucleotides are TGTGCCAGCAGTTTATGGGGGGGCGCGCAGAGTCGCAATGAGCAGTTCTTC. It encodes CASSLWGGAQSRNEQFF.

V gene TRBV27 combines with J gene TRBJ2-3; unclear D gene. The CDR3 contains 16 residues. From germline, CDR1 is MNHEY and CDR2 SMNVEV (reference sequence). Trimming took 1 base from V and 0 from J, leaving 11 bases between them. This chain's CDR3 is CASSLFAPISTDTQYF. For the CDR3, the DNA is TGTGCCAGCAGTTTATTTGCTCCTATTAGCACAGATACGCAGTATTTT.

This clonotype showed up just a few times. V and J are TRBV10-3 and TRBJ1-5; D unclear. Germline assignment: CDR1 ENHRY and CDR2 SYGVKD. CDR3 length: 13 amino acids. Trimming stripped 1 base from V and 7 bases from J, with 8 bases between. This CDR3 is CAISEWWGQPQHF. In nucleotides, the CDR3 is TGTGCCATCAGTGAGTGGTGGGGACAGCCCCAGCATTTT.

In this sample, this clonotype turned up once. Relative to the germline gene, one junction end is altered; a read error may explain this. The gene calls are TRBV7-9 and TRBJ1-1, with 8 bases identical to TRBD1. This CDR3 has 17 residues. Looked up from germline, CDR1 is SEHNR and CDR2 is FQNEAQ (reference sequence). Written as DNA, the CDR3 is TGTACCAGCAGCCTTAATCAGACCAGGGGGCTGGACACTGAAGCTTTCTTT. It yields the protein CTSSLNQTRGLDTEAFF.

The chain is built from TRBV19 and TRBJ2-2; 8 bases align to TRBD2. CDR3 length: 15 amino acids. With 5 bases clipped from V and 3 bases from J, the junction kept 5 bases outside the gene matches. The germline V gene encodes CDR1 LNHDA and CDR2 SQIVND (reference sequence). The CDR3 region is CASSFGRADTGELFF. The CDR3 bases are TGTGCCAGTAGTTTCGGGAGGGCCGACACCGGGGAGCTGTTTTTT.

This chain joins TRBV27 and TRBJ2-7; 12 bases match TRBD2. This CDR3 spans 19 amino acids. Looked up from germline, CDR1 is MNHEY and CDR2 is SMNVEV (reference sequence). J lost 3 bases, V lost 6 bases, and 18 bases had no gene match. CDR3 in DNA: TGTGCCAGCAGCCACAACAACTCGACTAGCGGGAGTACGATCTACGAGCAGTACTTC. Translating gives CASSHNNSTSGSTIYEQYF.

The chain combines TRBV7-2 with TRBJ2-7, with 9 bases aligning to TRBD2. Germline-derived CDR1 and CDR2 are SGHTA and FQGNSA. Trimming cost V 5 bases and J 2 bases; bases outside gene matches: 10. This CDR3 has 16 amino acids. In DNA form, the CDR3 reads TGTGCCAGCAGCCCAGGTGGGCTAGCGGGAACCTACGAGCAGTACTTC. Encoded protein: CASSPGGLAGTYEQYF.

V and J are TRBV6-2 or TRBV6-3 and TRBJ2-7, with TRBD1 matching 7 bases. This CDR3 is 13 amino acids long. Germline lookup yields CDR1 MNHEY and CDR2 SVGEGT. With 6 bases clipped from V and 3 bases from J, the junction kept 5 bases outside the gene matches. CDR3 loop: CASRKTGHYEQYF. The CDR3 DNA follows: TGTGCCAGCAGGAAGACAGGGCACTACGAGCAGTACTTC.

This clonotype was seen a handful of times. J is TRBJ2-2 and V is TRBV7-3, with 12 nucleotides matching TRBD1. The ends lost 4 bases at V and 6 bases at J; junction bases unmatched: 9. The CDR3 has 17 residues. The germline CDR1 and CDR2 sequences are SGHTA and FQGTGA. The CDR3 sequence is CASSSGQGAAWAGELFF. CDR3 DNA sequence: TGTGCCAGCAGCTCGGGACAGGGGGCAGCTTGGGCCGGGGAGCTGTTTTTT.

The chain is built from TRBV20-1 and TRBJ2-7; D perhaps matches TRBD1 (6 bases). The CDR3 sequence is 11 residues long. Germline lookup yields CDR1 DFQATT and CDR2 SNEGSKA (reference sequence). V was shortened by 6 bases and J by 4 bases, with 10 bases between the two germline ends. CDR3 nucleotides: TGCAGTGCAGACAGGATTTACGAGCAGTACTTC. It encodes CSADRIYEQYF.

The chain recombines TRBV7-8 with TRBJ1-2; no firm D call. Germline V gene data show CDR1 as SGHVS and CDR2 as FQNEAQ. Trimming pared 4 bases from V and 4 bases from J, leaving 10 bases between. CDR3 length: 13 amino acids. The DNA of the CDR3 is TGTGCCAGCAGCTCCGCCGACCTCTATGGCTACACCTTC. Its protein is CASSSADLYGYTF. Full variable domain (outside the CDR3, taken from reference TRBV7-8 and TRBJ1-2): GAGVSQSPRYKVAKRGQDVALRCDPISGHVSLFWYQQALGQGPEFLTYFQNEAQLDKSGLPSDRFFAERPEGSVSTLKIQRTQQEDSAVYLCASSSADLYGYTFGSGTRLTVV.

This sequence joins TRBV29-1 and TRBJ1-5; possible D gene TRBD1, 6 bases. The germline CDR1 and CDR2 sequences are SQVTM and ANQGSEA. V was cut by 4 bases and J by 4 bases, with 11 bases left in between. The CDR3 is made up of 13 amino acids. CDR3 bases: TGCAGCGTTGGGGAACAGGGTAATCAGCCCCAGCATTTT. This sequence encodes CSVGEQGNQPQHF.

The chain joins TRBV12-3 or TRBV12-4 to TRBJ1-5; no clear D. The CDR3 is 14 amino acids. Trimming left V 5 bases short and J 6 bases short, with 14 bases between. CDR3 sequence: CASSQTRLPQPQHF. In DNA form, the CDR3 reads TGTGCCAGCAGTCAGACCCGGCTCCCTCAGCCCCAGCATTTT.

The chain combines TRBV6-1 with TRBJ2-1, with 9 positions matching TRBD2. This CDR3 is 16 amino acids long. Trimming removed 5 bases from V and 9 bases from J; junction bases left unmatched: 14. Germline values: CDR1 MNHNS, CDR2 SASEGT. This CDR3 reads CASSRASGLAEGEQFF. CDR3 nucleotides: TGTGCCAGCAGTCGCGCCTCGGGACTAGCTGAGGGTGAGCAGTTCTTC.